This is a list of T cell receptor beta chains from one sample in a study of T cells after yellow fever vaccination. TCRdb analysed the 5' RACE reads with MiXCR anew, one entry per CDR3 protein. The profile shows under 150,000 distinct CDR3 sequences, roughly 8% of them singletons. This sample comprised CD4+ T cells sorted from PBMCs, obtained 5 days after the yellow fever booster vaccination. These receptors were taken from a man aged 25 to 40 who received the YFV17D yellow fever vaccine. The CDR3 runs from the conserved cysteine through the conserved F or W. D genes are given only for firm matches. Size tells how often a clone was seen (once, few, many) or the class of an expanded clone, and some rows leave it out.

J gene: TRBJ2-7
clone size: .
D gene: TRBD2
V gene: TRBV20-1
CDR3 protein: CSASRDDAGLDSEQYF
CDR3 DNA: TGCAGTGCTAGTAGGGACGACGCGGGACTAGACAGCGAGCAGTACTTC

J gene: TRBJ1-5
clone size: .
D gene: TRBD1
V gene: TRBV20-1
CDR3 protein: CSARDGGTGNQPQHF
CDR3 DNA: TGCAGTGCTAGAGACGGGGGGACAGGGAATCAGCCCCAGCATTTT

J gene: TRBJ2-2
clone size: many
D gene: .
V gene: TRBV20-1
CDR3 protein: CSATGLSTGELFF
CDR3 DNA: TGCAGTGCCACAGGGTTGAGCACCGGGGAGCTGTTTTTT

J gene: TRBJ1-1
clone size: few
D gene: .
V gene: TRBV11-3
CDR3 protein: CASSLLPAGLGSGTEAFF
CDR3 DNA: TGTGCCAGCAGCTTACTACCGGCAGGACTTGGTAGCGGCACTGAAGCTTTCTTT

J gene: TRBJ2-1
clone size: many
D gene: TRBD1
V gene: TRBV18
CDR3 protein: CASSLQRDRGNEQFF
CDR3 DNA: TGTGCCAGCTCCCTACAGAGGGACAGGGGCAATGAGCAGTTCTTC

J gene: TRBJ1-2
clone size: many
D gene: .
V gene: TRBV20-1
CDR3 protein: CSAILGTNYGYTF
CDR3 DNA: TGCAGTGCTATCTTAGGGACTAACTATGGCTACACCTTC

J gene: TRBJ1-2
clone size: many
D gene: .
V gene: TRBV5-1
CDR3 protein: CASSQDNHYGYTF
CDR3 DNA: TGCGCCAGCAGCCAGGACAATCACTATGGCTACACCTTC

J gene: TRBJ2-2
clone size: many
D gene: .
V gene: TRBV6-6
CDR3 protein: CASSYSKSELFF
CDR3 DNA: TGTGCCAGCAGTTACTCGAAATCAGAGCTGTTTTTT

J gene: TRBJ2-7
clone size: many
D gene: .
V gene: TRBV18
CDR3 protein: CASSPAAPLEQYF
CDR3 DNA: TGTGCCAGCTCACCAGCGGCACCTTTGGAGCAGTACTTC

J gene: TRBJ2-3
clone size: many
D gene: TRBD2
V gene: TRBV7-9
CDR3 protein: CASSPPGLAGGPHTQYF
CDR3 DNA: TGTGCCAGCAGCCCTCCGGGGTTAGCGGGAGGGCCACATACGCAGTATTTT

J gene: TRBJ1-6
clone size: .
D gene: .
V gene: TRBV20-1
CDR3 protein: CSARDLGSPLHF
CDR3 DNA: TGCAGTGCGAGGGACCTCGGCTCACCCCTCCACTTT

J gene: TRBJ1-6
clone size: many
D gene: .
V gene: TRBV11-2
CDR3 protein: CASSLETRSSPLHF
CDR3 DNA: TGTGCCAGCAGCTTAGAAACTAGGTCTTCACCCCTCCACTTT

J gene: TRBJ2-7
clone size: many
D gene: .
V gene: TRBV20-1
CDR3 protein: CSARVGGGLSGEQYF
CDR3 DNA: TGCAGTGCTAGAGTTGGGGGAGGCCTCTCGGGCGAGCAGTACTTC

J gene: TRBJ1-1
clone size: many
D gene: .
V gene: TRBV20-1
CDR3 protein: CSAKTAGVNTEAFF
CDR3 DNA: TGCAGTGCTAAGACCGCAGGGGTGAACACTGAAGCTTTCTTT

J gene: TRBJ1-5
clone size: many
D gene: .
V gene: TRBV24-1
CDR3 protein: CATSDRVSRGPQHF
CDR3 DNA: TGTGCCACCAGTGACAGGGTCTCTCGTGGGCCCCAGCATTTT

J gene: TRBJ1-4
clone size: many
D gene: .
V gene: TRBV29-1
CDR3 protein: CSVGPSGGFEKLFF
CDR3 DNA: TGCAGCGTCGGCCCGTCGGGGGGCTTTGAAAAACTGTTTTTT

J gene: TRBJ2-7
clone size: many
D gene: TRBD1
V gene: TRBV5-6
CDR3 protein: CASNDRGLIYEQYF
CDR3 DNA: TGTGCCAGCAACGACAGGGGGCTCATCTACGAGCAGTACTTC

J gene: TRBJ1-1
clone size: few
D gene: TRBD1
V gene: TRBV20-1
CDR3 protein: CSAGGQGYEAFF
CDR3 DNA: TGCAGTGCCGGGGGACAGGGGTATGAAGCTTTCTTT

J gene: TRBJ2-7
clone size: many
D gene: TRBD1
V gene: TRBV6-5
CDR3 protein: CASRPGQNQYEQYF
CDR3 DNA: TGTGCCAGCAGACCGGGACAGAACCAGTACGAGCAGTACTTC

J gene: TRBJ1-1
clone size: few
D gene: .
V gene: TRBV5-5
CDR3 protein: CASSLYTEAFF
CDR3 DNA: TGTGCCAGCAGCTTGTACACTGAAGCTTTCTTT

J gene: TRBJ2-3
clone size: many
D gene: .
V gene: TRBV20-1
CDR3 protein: CSARVLGSQADTQYF
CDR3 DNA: TGCAGTGCTAGAGTTCTTGGTAGCCAAGCAGATACGCAGTATTTT

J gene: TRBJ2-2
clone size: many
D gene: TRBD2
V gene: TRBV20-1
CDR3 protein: CSASTRTSGSTGELFF
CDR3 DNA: TGCAGTGCTAGCACCAGGACTAGCGGGTCCACCGGGGAGCTGTTTTTT

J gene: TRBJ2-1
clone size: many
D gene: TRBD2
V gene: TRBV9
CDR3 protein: CASSVVAGGTGEQFF
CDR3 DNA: TGTGCCAGCAGCGTAGTTGCGGGAGGAACGGGTGAGCAGTTCTTC

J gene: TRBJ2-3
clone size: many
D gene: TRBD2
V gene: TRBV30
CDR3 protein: CAWSWTSGRAGDTQYF
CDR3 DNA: TGTGCCTGGAGTTGGACTAGCGGGAGGGCCGGAGATACGCAGTATTTT

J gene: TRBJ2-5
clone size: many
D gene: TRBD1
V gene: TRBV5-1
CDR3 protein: CASGGTGSQETQYF
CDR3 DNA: TGCGCCAGTGGCGGGACAGGGAGCCAAGAGACCCAGTACTTC

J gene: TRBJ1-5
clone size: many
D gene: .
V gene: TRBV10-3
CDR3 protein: CAISRDKYSNQPQHF
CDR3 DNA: TGTGCCATCAGTCGGGACAAGTATAGCAATCAGCCCCAGCATTTT

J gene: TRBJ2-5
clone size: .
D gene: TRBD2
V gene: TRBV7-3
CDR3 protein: CAICPRGGVAGEWGETQYF
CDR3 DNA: TGTGCCATCTGTCCTAGGGGGGGAGTAGCGGGAGAATGGGGAGAGACCCAGTACTTC

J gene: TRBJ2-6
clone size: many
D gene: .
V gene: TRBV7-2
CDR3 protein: CASTPQGFGANVLTF
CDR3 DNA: TGTGCCAGCACCCCTCAGGGATTTGGGGCCAACGTCCTGACTTTC

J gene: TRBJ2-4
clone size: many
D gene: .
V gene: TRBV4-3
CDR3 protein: CASSQDGGGTLAKNIQYF
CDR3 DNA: TGCGCCAGCAGCCAAGATGGGGGAGGCACCCTAGCCAAAAACATTCAGTACTTC

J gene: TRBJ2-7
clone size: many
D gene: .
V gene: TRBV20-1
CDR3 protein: CSASSAEGRQYF
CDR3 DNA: TGCAGTGCTAGTTCCGCGGAGGGTAGGCAGTACTTC

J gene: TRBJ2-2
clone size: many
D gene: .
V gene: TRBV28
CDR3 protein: CASRMGGTGELFF
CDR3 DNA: TGTGCCAGCAGAATGGGGGGCACCGGGGAGCTGTTTTTT

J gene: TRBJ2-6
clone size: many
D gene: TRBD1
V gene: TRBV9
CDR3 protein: CASSSRGTSGANVLTF
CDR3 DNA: TGTGCCAGCAGCTCCAGGGGGACCTCTGGGGCCAACGTCCTGACTTTC

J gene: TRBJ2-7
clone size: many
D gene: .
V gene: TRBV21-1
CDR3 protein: CASSKAFRDSSYEQYF
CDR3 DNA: TGTGCCAGCAGCAAAGCGTTCCGGGACAGCTCCTACGAGCAGTACTTC

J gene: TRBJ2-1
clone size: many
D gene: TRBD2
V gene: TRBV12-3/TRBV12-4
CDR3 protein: CASSRGPTRTSRGEQFF
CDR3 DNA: TGTGCCAGCAGTCGAGGGCCCACCCGGACTAGCAGGGGTGAGCAGTTCTTC

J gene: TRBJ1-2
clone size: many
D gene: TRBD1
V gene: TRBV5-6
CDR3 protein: CASSLDRGHLGGYGYTF
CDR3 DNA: TGTGCCAGCAGCTTGGACAGGGGGCATCTCGGGGGTTATGGCTACACCTTC

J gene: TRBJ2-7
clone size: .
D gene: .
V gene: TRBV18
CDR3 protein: CASSPGTDTIEQYF
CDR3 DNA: TGTGCCAGCTCACCGGGCACCGATACTATTGAGCAGTACTTC

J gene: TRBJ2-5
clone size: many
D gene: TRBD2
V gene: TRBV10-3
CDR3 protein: CAISSPSLAGKETQYF
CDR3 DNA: TGTGCCATCAGCTCCCCTTCCCTAGCGGGAAAAGAGACCCAGTACTTC

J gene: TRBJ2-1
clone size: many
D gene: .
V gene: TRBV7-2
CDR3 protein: CASSSRLLYNEQFF
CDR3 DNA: TGTGCCAGCAGCTCACGACTACTATACAATGAGCAGTTCTTC

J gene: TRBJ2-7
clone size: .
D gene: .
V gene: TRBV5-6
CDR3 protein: CASRHSGTYTYEQYF
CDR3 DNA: TGTGCCAGCAGGCATTCCGGGACATATACCTACGAGCAGTACTTC

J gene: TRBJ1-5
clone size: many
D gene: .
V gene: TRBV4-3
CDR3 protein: CASSPTAGGEEPQHF
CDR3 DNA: TGCGCCAGCAGCCCGACCGCGGGGGGCGAGGAGCCCCAGCATTTT

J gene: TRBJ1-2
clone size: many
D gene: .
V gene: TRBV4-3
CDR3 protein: CASSPRPDGNDGYTF
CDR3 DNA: TGCGCCAGCAGCCCCCGCCCGGACGGGAACGATGGCTACACCTTC

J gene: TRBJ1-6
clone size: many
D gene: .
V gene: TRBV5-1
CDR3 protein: CASSLSSGVGSPLHF
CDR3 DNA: TGCGCCAGCAGTCTCTCCTCTGGCGTGGGTTCACCCCTCCACTTT

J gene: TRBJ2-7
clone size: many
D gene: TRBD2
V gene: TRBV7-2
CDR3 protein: CASSRRLADSYEQYF
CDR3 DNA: TGTGCCAGCTCCAGGAGGCTAGCGGACTCCTACGAGCAGTACTTC

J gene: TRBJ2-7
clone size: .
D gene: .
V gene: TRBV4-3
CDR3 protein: CDSSQIPGSTAYEQYF
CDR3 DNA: TGCGACAGCAGCCAAATTCCGGGGAGTACGGCCTACGAGCAGTACTTC

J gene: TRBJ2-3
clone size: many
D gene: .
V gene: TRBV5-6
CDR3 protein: CASSPQYASTDTQYF
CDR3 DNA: TGTGCCAGCAGCCCCCAGTACGCTAGCACAGATACGCAGTATTTT

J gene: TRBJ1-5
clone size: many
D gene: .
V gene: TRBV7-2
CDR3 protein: CASSRAGGGNQPQHF
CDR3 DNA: TGTGCCAGCAGCCGGGCGGGGGGGGGCAATCAGCCCCAGCATTTT

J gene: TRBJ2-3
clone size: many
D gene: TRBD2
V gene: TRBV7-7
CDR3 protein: CASSSSGGTQYF
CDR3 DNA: TGTGCTAGCAGTTCATCGGGGGGTACGCAGTATTTT

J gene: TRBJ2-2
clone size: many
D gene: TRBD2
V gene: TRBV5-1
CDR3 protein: CASSPLAGVGELFF
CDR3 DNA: TGCGCCAGCAGCCCTCTAGCGGGCGTCGGGGAGCTGTTTTTT

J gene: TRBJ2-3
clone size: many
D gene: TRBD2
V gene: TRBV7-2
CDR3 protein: CASSLGLADNTDTQYF
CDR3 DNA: TGTGCCAGCAGCTTAGGCCTAGCGGATAACACAGATACGCAGTATTTT

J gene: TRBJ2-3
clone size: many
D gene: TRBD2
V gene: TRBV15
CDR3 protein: CATAGGGPDTQYF
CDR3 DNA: TGTGCCACCGCTGGGGGAGGGCCGGATACGCAGTATTTT

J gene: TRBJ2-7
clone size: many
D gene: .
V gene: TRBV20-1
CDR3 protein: CSARGPGSSYEQYF
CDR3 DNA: TGCAGTGCTAGAGGACCGGGAAGCTCCTACGAGCAGTACTTC

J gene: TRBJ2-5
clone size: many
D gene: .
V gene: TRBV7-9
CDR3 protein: CASSLGGAGETQYF
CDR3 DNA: TGTGCCAGCAGCTTGGGGGGGGCCGGAGAGACCCAGTACTTC

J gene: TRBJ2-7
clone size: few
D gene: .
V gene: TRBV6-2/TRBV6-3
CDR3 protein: CASGEPTYEQYF
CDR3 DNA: TGTGCCAGCGGGGAACCCACCTACGAGCAGTACTTC

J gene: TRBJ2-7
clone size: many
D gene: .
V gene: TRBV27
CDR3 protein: CASSWARGREQYF
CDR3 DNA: TGTGCCAGCAGTTGGGCCAGGGGAAGGGAGCAGTACTTC

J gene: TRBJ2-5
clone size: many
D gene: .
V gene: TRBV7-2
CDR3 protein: CASSSGMTVAAQYF
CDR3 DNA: TGTGCCAGCAGCTCTGGGATGACTGTGGCGGCCCAGTACTTC